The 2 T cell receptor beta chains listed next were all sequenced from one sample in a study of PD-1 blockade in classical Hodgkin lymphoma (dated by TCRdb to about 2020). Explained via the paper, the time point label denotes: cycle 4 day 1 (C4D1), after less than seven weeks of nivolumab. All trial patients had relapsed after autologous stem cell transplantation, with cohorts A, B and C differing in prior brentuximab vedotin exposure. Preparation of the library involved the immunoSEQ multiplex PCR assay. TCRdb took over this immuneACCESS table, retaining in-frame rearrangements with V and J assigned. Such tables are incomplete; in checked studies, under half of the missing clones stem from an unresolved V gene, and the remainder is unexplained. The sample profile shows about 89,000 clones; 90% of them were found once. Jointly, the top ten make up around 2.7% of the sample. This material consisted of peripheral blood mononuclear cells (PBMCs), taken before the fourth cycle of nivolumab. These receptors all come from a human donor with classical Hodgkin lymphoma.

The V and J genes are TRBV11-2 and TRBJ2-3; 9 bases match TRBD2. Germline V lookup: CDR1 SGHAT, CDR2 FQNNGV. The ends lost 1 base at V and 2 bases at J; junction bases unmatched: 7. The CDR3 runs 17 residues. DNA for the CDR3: TGTGCCAGCAGCTTAGGGGCGGGGGGGCCTTTCACAGATACGCAGTATTTT. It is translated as CASSLGAGGPFTDTQYF.

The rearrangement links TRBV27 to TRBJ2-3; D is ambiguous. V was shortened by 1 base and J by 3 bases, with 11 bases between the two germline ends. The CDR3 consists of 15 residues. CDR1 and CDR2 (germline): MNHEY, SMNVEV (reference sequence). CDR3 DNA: TGTGCCAGCAGTTTATATATCAGTTCGACAGATACGCAGTATTTT. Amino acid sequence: CASSLYISSTDTQYF.